The entry below describes one TCR beta chain. Its antigen is as yet unknown. This record comes from a study of T cells in localized non-small cell lung cancer. General observations from the study: Heterogeneity within the tumor remains possible, as just one region underwent sequencing.

The assay was immunoSEQ multiplex PCR, and TCRdb's table has in-frame clones only and misses some. The table records several thousand clones, around 92% of them present only once. V lost 1 base to trimming and J lost 6 bases, with 12 bases between them. The CDR3 is made up of 14 amino acids. CDR1 and CDR2 (germline): LGHNA, YSLEER. The chain carries TRBV4-3 and TRBJ2-5, with D perhaps TRBD1 (6 bases). The sequenced sample was peripheral blood mononuclear cells, obtained before any cancer treatment. The TCR was taken from a male donor older than 55 with stage II lung adenocarcinoma. CDR3 nucleotide sequence: TGCGCCAGCAGCCAAGCCGGACAGATACAGACCCAGTACTTC. Residues: CASSQAGQIQTQYF.